These T cell receptor beta chains were read from a single sample in a study of cytomegalovirus exposure and HLA in healthy donors. TCRdb's copy holds only in-frame clones and misses some; the assay was immunoSEQ multiplex PCR. The data hold approximately 97,000 clones, with over 80% observed a single time. Sequenced input: PBMCs. The receptors were sampled from a middle-aged man in good health and CMV-seronegative. The CDR3 runs from the conserved cysteine through the conserved F or W. The order of the fields is V gene, D gene, J gene, clone size, CDR3 protein, CDR3 DNA. D genes are given only for firm matches. Size is stated for part of the rows, as once, few or many counts, or as a class when the clone is expanded.

v_call: TRBV11-3
d_call: TRBD2
j_call: TRBJ2-3
clone_size: -
cdr3_aa: CASSLDGGGTDTQYF
cdr3_nt: TGTGCCAGCAGCTTAGACGGCGGGGGGACAGATACGCAGTATTTT

v_call: TRBV5-1
d_call: TRBD2
j_call: TRBJ2-5
clone_size: -
cdr3_aa: CASSRMTGEGETQYF
cdr3_nt: TGCGCCAGCAGCCGGATGACGGGGGAGGGAGAGACCCAGTACTTC

v_call: TRBV25-1
d_call: -
j_call: TRBJ1-2
clone_size: -
cdr3_aa: CASSVLALRIGLF
cdr3_nt: TGTGCCAGCAGTGTACTAGCCTTGCGGATTGGGCTCTTC

v_call: TRBV7-8
d_call: TRBD2
j_call: TRBJ2-1
clone_size: few
cdr3_aa: CASSSPSGGAYEQFF
cdr3_nt: TGTGCCAGCAGCTCTCCTAGCGGGGGGGCATATGAGCAGTTCTTC

v_call: TRBV5-1
d_call: -
j_call: TRBJ2-7
clone_size: -
cdr3_aa: CASSLAGGSKVYEQYF
cdr3_nt: TGCGCCAGCAGCTTGGCCGGGGGAAGCAAGGTGTACGAGCAGTACTTC

v_call: TRBV21-1
d_call: -
j_call: TRBJ2-2
clone_size: few
cdr3_aa: CASSNSGELLNTGELFF
cdr3_nt: TGTGCCAGCAGCAATTCAGGGGAGCTCTTGAACACCGGGGAGCTGTTTTTT

v_call: TRBV6-1
d_call: -
j_call: TRBJ1-3
clone_size: -
cdr3_aa: CASSVTGLGNTIYF
cdr3_nt: TGTGCCAGCAGTGTGACAGGTTTAGGAAACACCATATATTTT

v_call: TRBV19
d_call: -
j_call: TRBJ1-2
clone_size: once
cdr3_aa: CASSIVGANYGYTF
cdr3_nt: TGTGCCAGTAGTATAGTAGGGGCGAACTATGGCTACACCTTC

v_call: TRBV6-5
d_call: -
j_call: TRBJ1-2
clone_size: -
cdr3_aa: CASSYSRGAGYTF
cdr3_nt: TGTGCCAGCAGTTACTCTCGGGGGGCTGGCTACACCTTC

v_call: TRBV10-3
d_call: -
j_call: TRBJ1-4
clone_size: -
cdr3_aa: CAIKGRANEKLFF
cdr3_nt: TGTGCCATCAAGGGGAGGGCTAATGAAAAACTGTTTTTT

v_call: TRBV9
d_call: -
j_call: TRBJ1-1
clone_size: -
cdr3_aa: CASSKVGDTEAFF
cdr3_nt: TGTGCCAGCAGCAAAGTAGGGGACACTGAAGCTTTCTTT

v_call: TRBV15
d_call: -
j_call: TRBJ2-3
clone_size: once
cdr3_aa: CATSRDQGSLKADTQYF
cdr3_nt: TGTGCCACCAGCAGAGATCAGGGCAGCTTGAAGGCAGATACGCAGTATTTT

v_call: TRBV7-8
d_call: -
j_call: TRBJ1-1
clone_size: -
cdr3_aa: CASSLARLNTEAFF
cdr3_nt: TGTGCCAGCAGCTTAGCGCGGCTGAACACTGAAGCTTTCTTT

v_call: TRBV10-3
d_call: TRBD2
j_call: TRBJ2-7
clone_size: -
cdr3_aa: CAITGTSGYEQYF
cdr3_nt: TGTGCCATCACCGGGACTAGCGGCTACGAGCAGTACTTC

v_call: TRBV9
d_call: -
j_call: TRBJ1-2
clone_size: -
cdr3_aa: CASRGDDGNYGYTF
cdr3_nt: TGTGCCAGCAGGGGAGACGACGGGAACTATGGCTACACCTTC

v_call: TRBV6-6
d_call: -
j_call: TRBJ2-5
clone_size: few
cdr3_aa: CASSYRQEETQYF
cdr3_nt: TGTGCCAGCAGTTATCGACAGGAAGAGACCCAGTACTTC

v_call: TRBV9
d_call: -
j_call: TRBJ1-6
clone_size: -
cdr3_aa: CASSVARQGTSSPLHF
cdr3_nt: TGTGCCAGCAGCGTCGCCCGGCAGGGAACGAGCTCACCCCTCCACTTT

v_call: TRBV10-2
d_call: -
j_call: TRBJ1-2
clone_size: -
cdr3_aa: CASSETALADGYTF
cdr3_nt: TGCGCCAGCAGTGAGACAGCCTTAGCGGATGGCTACACCTTC

v_call: TRBV19
d_call: TRBD2
j_call: TRBJ2-1
clone_size: -
cdr3_aa: CASSSQRGRSYNEQFF
cdr3_nt: TGTGCCAGTAGTTCCCAGCGGGGGCGCTCCTACAATGAGCAGTTCTTC

v_call: TRBV4-1
d_call: TRBD1
j_call: TRBJ1-5
clone_size: -
cdr3_aa: CASSPQTGGREQPQHF
cdr3_nt: TGCGCCAGCAGCCCTCAAACAGGGGGTCGGGAACAGCCCCAGCATTTT

v_call: TRBV6-5
d_call: TRBD2
j_call: TRBJ2-1
clone_size: -
cdr3_aa: CASRRSSTSSVEQFF
cdr3_nt: TGTGCCAGCAGACGGTCTTCGACTAGCTCGGTTGAGCAGTTCTTC

v_call: TRBV5-4
d_call: TRBD2
j_call: TRBJ2-3
clone_size: -
cdr3_aa: CASSLAVWGGSPDTQYF
cdr3_nt: TGTGCCAGCAGCTTGGCCGTGTGGGGGGGGTCACCAGATACGCAGTATTTT

v_call: TRBV11-2
d_call: TRBD1
j_call: TRBJ2-7
clone_size: -
cdr3_aa: CASILRQGKSYEQYF
cdr3_nt: TGTGCCAGCATTCTTCGACAGGGAAAGTCCTACGAGCAGTACTTC

v_call: TRBV7-3
d_call: TRBD1
j_call: TRBJ1-1
clone_size: -
cdr3_aa: CASSKIDRGEAFF
cdr3_nt: TGTGCCAGCAGCAAAATTGACAGGGGTGAAGCTTTCTTT

v_call: TRBV2
d_call: TRBD2
j_call: TRBJ2-3
clone_size: -
cdr3_aa: CASRSTSGGAGGFTDTQYF
cdr3_nt: TGTGCCAGCAGATCGACTAGCGGGGGGGCCGGGGGGTTCACAGATACGCAGTATTTT

v_call: TRBV4-3
d_call: -
j_call: TRBJ2-2
clone_size: -
cdr3_aa: CASSHPPGSGTGELFF
cdr3_nt: TGCGCCAGCAGCCATCCCCCAGGGTCGGGCACCGGGGAGCTGTTTTTT

v_call: TRBV5-1
d_call: TRBD2
j_call: TRBJ2-7
clone_size: -
cdr3_aa: CASGTAGESSYEQYF
cdr3_nt: TGCGCCAGCGGGACCGCGGGGGAAAGCTCCTACGAGCAGTACTTC

v_call: TRBV9
d_call: -
j_call: TRBJ2-2
clone_size: -
cdr3_aa: CASSVSGNYPGELFF
cdr3_nt: TGTGCCAGCAGCGTAAGCGGAAACTACCCCGGGGAGCTGTTTTTT

v_call: TRBV7-9
d_call: -
j_call: TRBJ2-3
clone_size: -
cdr3_aa: CASSLYTDTQYF
cdr3_nt: TGTGCCAGCAGCTTATACACAGATACGCAGTATTTT

v_call: TRBV7-2
d_call: TRBD1
j_call: TRBJ1-1
clone_size: -
cdr3_aa: CASSAQGAAEAFF
cdr3_nt: TGTGCCAGCAGCGCACAGGGGGCTGCTGAAGCTTTCTTT

v_call: TRBV5-1
d_call: TRBD1
j_call: TRBJ1-2
clone_size: -
cdr3_aa: CASSFTGGDGYTF
cdr3_nt: TGCGCCAGCAGCTTTACAGGGGGCGATGGCTACACCTTC

v_call: TRBV19
d_call: -
j_call: TRBJ1-3
clone_size: -
cdr3_aa: CASSIDAGEAFGNTIYF
cdr3_nt: TGTGCCAGTAGTATAGATGCAGGGGAAGCTTTCGGAAACACCATATATTTT

v_call: TRBV14
d_call: TRBD1
j_call: TRBJ1-6
clone_size: -
cdr3_aa: CASSQAPTGPESSYNSPLHF
cdr3_nt: TGTGCCAGCAGCCAAGCTCCGACAGGGCCCGAAAGCTCCTATAATTCACCCCTCCACTTT

v_call: TRBV5-4
d_call: TRBD2
j_call: TRBJ2-3
clone_size: -
cdr3_aa: CASSQSGEDTQYF
cdr3_nt: TGTGCCAGCAGCCAAAGCGGGGAAGATACACAGTATTTT

v_call: TRBV5-1
d_call: -
j_call: TRBJ2-7
clone_size: few
cdr3_aa: CASSSSSQGEQYF
cdr3_nt: TGCGCCAGCAGCTCGTCGAGTCAGGGGGAGCAGTACTTC

v_call: TRBV7-9
d_call: -
j_call: TRBJ1-2
clone_size: -
cdr3_aa: CSSSLGGLGYTF
cdr3_nt: TGTTCCAGCAGCTTAGGCGGGTTGGGCTACACCTTC

v_call: TRBV7-9
d_call: TRBD1
j_call: TRBJ2-7
clone_size: -
cdr3_aa: CASSRGQGMDEQYF
cdr3_nt: TGTGCCAGCAGCCGGGGACAGGGGATGGACGAGCAGTACTTC

v_call: TRBV10-2
d_call: -
j_call: TRBJ2-7
clone_size: few
cdr3_aa: CASSEGQNSYEQYF
cdr3_nt: TGCGCCAGCAGTGAAGGACAGAACTCCTACGAGCAGTACTTC

v_call: TRBV6-5
d_call: -
j_call: TRBJ1-2
clone_size: -
cdr3_aa: CASSSDRRSYTF
cdr3_nt: TGTGCCAGCAGCTCTGATCGACGGAGTTACACCTTC

v_call: TRBV15
d_call: -
j_call: TRBJ1-6
clone_size: -
cdr3_aa: CATSRDKYRENSPLHF
cdr3_nt: TGTGCCACCAGCAGAGATAAATACAGGGAGAATTCACCCCTCCACTTT

v_call: TRBV7-9
d_call: TRBD1
j_call: TRBJ2-7
clone_size: once
cdr3_aa: CASSKRDSSYEQYF
cdr3_nt: TGTGCCAGCAGCAAACGGGACAGCTCCTACGAGCAGTACTTC

v_call: TRBV7-9
d_call: TRBD1
j_call: TRBJ2-7
clone_size: -
cdr3_aa: CSSSLGQLAYEQYF
cdr3_nt: TGTTCCAGCAGCCTGGGACAGCTCGCCTACGAGCAGTACTTC

v_call: TRBV7-3
d_call: TRBD2
j_call: TRBJ2-5
clone_size: -
cdr3_aa: CASSLLAGQETQYF
cdr3_nt: TGTGCCAGCAGCTTACTAGCGGGCCAAGAGACCCAGTACTTC

v_call: TRBV7-3
d_call: -
j_call: TRBJ1-3
clone_size: -
cdr3_aa: CASSLRPGPGNTIYF
cdr3_nt: TGTGCCAGCAGCTTACGACCAGGGCCTGGAAACACCATATATTTT